This T cell receptor (beta chain) emerged from a study of T cell responses to AZD1222 COVID-19 vaccine. Broader study findings: There were repertoire samples only from the period after the peak T cell response. Epitopes outside B.1.351 and B.1.1.7 mutated regions reportedly drew nearly half of spike TCRs.

Some clones are missing from TCRdb's copy, which holds only in-frame ones; the method was immunoSEQ multiplex PCR. The table lists about 120,000 clones, 85% to 90% of them singletons. Looked up from germline, CDR1 is MDHEN and CDR2 is SYDVKM. Trimming removed 4 bases from V and 2 bases from J; junction bases left unmatched: 6. CDR3 length: 16 residues. A word on this clone: Its target is not known.

The sequences come from peripheral blood, collected on day 0 of AZD1222 vaccination. This clonotype was obtained from an adult in good health. The chain recombines TRBV28 with TRBJ2-5; 11 nucleotides agree with TRBD1. The CDR3 sequence: CASSSAGQGGQETQYF. In DNA form, the CDR3 reads TGTGCCAGCAGTTCCGCGGGACAGGGGGGTCAAGAGACCCAGTACTTC. The full variable domain, rest sourced from reference TRBV28 and TRBJ2-5, is DVKVTQSSRYLVKRTGEKVFLECVQDMDHENMFWYRQDPGLGLRLIYFSYDVKMKEKGDIPEGYSVSREKKERFSLILESASTNQTSMYLCASSSAGQGGQETQYFGPGTRLLVL.